By share, the clone carrying this T cell receptor (beta chain) ranks as medium-sized. TCR beta libraries were built from RNA through three nested multiplex PCR rounds using modified ARM-PCR. TCRdb analysed the multiplex PCR reads with MiXCR anew, one entry per CDR3 protein. The repertoire holds roughly 13,000 distinct CDR3 sequences, 60% to 75% seen once, with approximately 32% in the top ten. This specimen belongs to a study of tumor-infiltrating lymphocytes in glioblastoma multiforme. This TCR was sampled from a male donor with glioblastoma. Material for sequencing was brain tumor tissue.

The CDR3 region is CASSPGQGIDTQYF. The CDR3, as DNA: TGTGCCAGCAGCCCGGGACAGGGGATAGATACGCAGTATTTT. V is TRBV5-5 and J is TRBJ2-3; TRBD1 matches at 10 bases. Looked up from germline, CDR1 is SGHKS and CDR2 is YYEKEE (reference sequence). The CDR3 runs 14 residues. V lost 4 bases and J lost 5; bases outside the gene matches: 4.